This T cell receptor (beta chain) was captured by sequencing in a study of identifying expanded T cells in peripheral blood. Germline values: CDR1 SGHRS, CDR2 YFSETQ. The J segment lost 5 bases and the V segment lost 3 bases, leaving 8 bases of the junction unmatched. The CDR3 covers 14 residues. TCRdb's copy holds only in-frame clones and misses some; the assay was immunoSEQ multiplex PCR. The sample yields about 100,000 clones, 70% to 90% seen once. The rearrangement links TRBV5-1 to TRBJ2-7, with 7 bases aligning to TRBD2. The sequence derives from a person aged 18 to 70 in good health. The sample was blood. CDR3 DNA sequence: TGCGCCAGCAGCTCTTTACGGACTAGGAACGAGCAGTACTTC. It specifies CASSSLRTRNEQYF.